These 24 T cell receptor beta chains originate from one sample sequenced in a study of breast tumors, draining lymph nodes, adjacent tissues. Axillary draining lymph nodes of breast cancer patients supplied the node samples. Using its own MiXCR run on the multiplex PCR reads, TCRdb lists one record per CDR3 protein. The sample consists of 80,000 to 130,000 distinct CDR3 sequences, about 20% of them appearing once. The specimen was axillary lymph node tissue. These receptors were collected from a female donor with breast cancer. Some clones in this sample may be carry-over from other donors' samples.

Ten or more counts support this clonotype. The genes are TRBV9 and TRBJ2-1; 8 nucleotides agree with TRBD2. The CDR3 runs to 15 residues. With 2 bases clipped from V and 10 bases from J, the junction kept 11 bases outside the gene matches. CDR1 is SGDLS and CDR2 is YYNGEE in the germline V gene. This CDR3 is CASSVEAGGRGEQFF. The CDR3 nucleotides are TGTGCCAGCAGCGTCGAGGCGGGAGGTAGGGGGGAGCAGTTCTTC.

About this clonotype: This may stem from a read error, because a much larger clone lies one nucleotide away. The chain links TRBV5-1 to TRBJ2-1, with 8 bases that match TRBD1. Germline assignment: CDR1 SGHRS and CDR2 YFSETQ. This CDR3 has 15 amino acids. The CDR3 protein is CAGSLVGRGRNEQFF. CDR3 in DNA: TGCGCCGGCAGCTTGGTAGGCAGGGGGCGGAATGAGCAGTTCTTC.

The chain is built from TRBV5-4 and TRBJ2-2; TRBD1 agrees at 7 bases. The ends lost 4 bases at V and 2 bases at J; junction bases unmatched: 8. This CDR3 spans 16 amino acids. Germline CDR1 SGHNT, CDR2 YYREEE (reference sequence). CDR3 sequence (DNA): TGTGCCAGCAGCGCCCGGCGACAGGGCAACACCGGGGAGCTGTTTTTT. Its translation: CASSARRQGNTGELFF.

This clonotype was counted ten times or more. This chain uses TRBV19 with TRBJ1-2, with D possibly being TRBD1 (6 bases). This CDR3 has 15 amino acids. V was pared by 5 bases and J by 5 bases, with 18 bases between. CDR1 LNHDA and CDR2 SQIVND come from the germline V gene (reference sequence). CDR3 protein: CASSDRQAGLYGYTF. The CDR3, as DNA: TGTGCCAGTAGTGACCGACAGGCGGGCCTTTATGGCTACACCTTC.

In its sample, this clonotype was seen many times. The V and J genes are TRBV6-1 and TRBJ1-2; D gene ambiguous. V was cut by 2 bases and J by 4 bases, with 8 bases left in between. The CDR3 contains 13 residues. The germline gives CDR1 MNHNS, CDR2 SASEGT. The DNA of the CDR3 is TGTGCCAGCAGTGAATGGAACTCCTATGGCTACACCTTC. Protein product: CASSEWNSYGYTF.

This clonotype has ten or more counts. V usage is TRBV9 and J usage is TRBJ2-5, with TRBD1 identical over 8 bases. Per germline, CDR1 SGDLS and CDR2 YYNGEE. This CDR3 contains 18 residues. Unmatched junction bases numbered 17, after V lost 2 bases and J lost 5 bases. DNA for the CDR3: TGTGCCAGCAGCGTGGGTCAGGGGGCGCCCCAACCATGGGAGACCCAGTACTTC. Protein product: CASSVGQGAPQPWETQYF.

This clonotype was observed many times. The rearrangement links TRBV29-1 to TRBJ1-2; 7 bases line up with TRBD1. Looked up from germline, CDR1 is SQVTM and CDR2 is ANQGSEA. CDR3 length: 13 residues. Unmatched junction bases numbered 5, after V lost 1 base and J lost 6 bases. The CDR3 sequence: CSVEVVTGHGYTF. CDR3 DNA sequence: TGCAGCGTTGAAGTGGTGACAGGGCATGGCTACACCTTC.

This clonotype was detected a few times. Written as DNA, the CDR3 is TGTGCCAGCAGCCAGCGACGGATAGGGTCCTACAATGAGCAGTTCTTC. Its protein is CASSQRRIGSYNEQFF. J is TRBJ2-1 and V is TRBV3-1; D call uncertain. This CDR3 has 16 amino acids. Germline CDR1 and CDR2: LGHDT and YNNKEL (reference sequence). Trimming stripped 3 bases from V and 1 base from J, with 13 bases between.

This clonotype was observed at least ten times. The genes are TRBV5-5 and TRBJ1-2; possible D gene TRBD1, 5 bases. The CDR3 spans 16 residues. Germline CDR1 reads SGHKS; CDR2 reads YYEKEE (reference sequence). The V gene lost 5 bases and the J gene lost 6 bases, with 23 bases spanning the gap. The CDR3 is CASSQLWGPGGDGYTF. DNA of the CDR3: TGTGCCAGCAGTCAATTATGGGGTCCAGGAGGGGATGGCTACACCTTC.

The chain joins TRBV27 to TRBJ1-2, with 8 nucleotides matching TRBD1. Germline lookup yields CDR1 MNHEY and CDR2 SMNVEV (reference sequence). There are 15 residues in the CDR3. V was clipped by 0 bases and J by 8 bases; unmatched bases: 8. CDR3 in amino acids: CASSLSGRGREGYTF. DNA for the CDR3: TGTGCCAGCAGTTTATCGGGCAGGGGGCGGGAGGGCTACACCTTC.

The chain recombines TRBV15 with TRBJ1-1; D is unclear. This CDR3 region has 15 residues. V lost 5 bases to trimming and J lost 4 bases, with 17 bases between them. Germline assignment: CDR1 LNHNV and CDR2 YYDKDF (reference sequence). CDR3 in amino acids: CATSARGGGRTEAFF. CDR3 sequence (DNA): TGTGCCACCAGCGCCCGTGGCGGCGGCCGCACTGAAGCTTTCTTT.

This clonotype was detected ten times or more. This chain connects TRBV2 to TRBJ1-2; weak D call: TRBD1 (6 bases). This CDR3 has 14 residues. V gave up 8 bases and J gave up 3 bases, with 16 bases separating them. Germline CDR1 is SNHLY and CDR2 is FYNNEI. The DNA of the CDR3 is TGTGCCAGCGCCCAAAGGGACACTTACTATGGCTACACCTTC. Encoded protein: CASAQRDTYYGYTF. Supplemented by reference TRBV2 and TRBJ1-2, the full variable domain reads EPEVTQTPSHQVTQMGQEVILRCVPISNHLYFYWYRQILGQKVEFLVSFYNNEISEKSEIFDDQFSVERPDGSNFTLKIRSTKLEDSAMYFCASAQRDTYYGYTFGSGTRLTVV.

At least ten counts were recorded for this clonotype. The chain carries TRBV9 and TRBJ1-2; possible D gene TRBD1, 5 bases. CDR1 is SGDLS and CDR2 is YYNGEE in the germline V gene. Trimming pared 4 bases from V and 6 bases from J, leaving 16 bases between. This CDR3 has 14 residues. Written as DNA, the CDR3 is TGTGCCAGCAGCAACTCCGGGGCTGCGGATGGCTACACCTTC. Protein sequence: CASSNSGAADGYTF.

This chain connects TRBV20-1 to TRBJ2-3; TRBD2 matches 9 bases. V dropped 5 bases and J dropped 5; count of bases not matched to a gene: 11. This CDR3 is built from 15 residues. Germline lookup yields CDR1 DFQATT and CDR2 SNEGSKA (reference sequence). The CDR3 spells CSALARTSVIDTQYF. The CDR3 nucleotides read TGCAGTGCTCTTGCCAGGACTAGCGTGATAGATACGCAGTATTTT.

This clonotype was counted many times. This chain links TRBV6-5 with TRBJ1-2; 7 nucleotides align to TRBD1. The ends lost 5 bases at V and 4 bases at J; junction bases unmatched: 1. CDR1 is MNHEY, CDR2 SVGAGI, per germline. This CDR3 spans 12 amino acids. The CDR3 region has the DNA TGTGCCAGCAGTGCAGGGGGCTATGGCTACACCTTC. Translating it yields CASSAGGYGYTF.

In its sample, this clonotype was seen many times. The chain joins TRBV18 to TRBJ2-7; 10 nucleotides agree with TRBD1. After removal of 4 bases from V and 10 bases from J, the junction contained 4 bases not matched to a gene. Germline-derived CDR1 and CDR2 are KGHSH and LQKENI. The CDR3 extends over 12 amino acids. The CDR3, as DNA: TGTGCCAGCTCACGGGACAGGGGCCCTCAGTACTTC. This translates into CASSRDRGPQYF.

This clonotype occurred many times. The chain recombines TRBV10-3 with TRBJ2-7; 11 nucleotides line up with TRBD2. Germline CDR1 ENHRY, CDR2 SYGVKD. After removal of 3 bases from V and 5 bases from J, the junction contained 6 bases not matched to a gene. This CDR3 region has 15 residues. CDR3 nucleotide sequence: TGTGCCATCAGTGAACACCCGACTAGCGGGGACGAGCAGTACTTC. This codes for CAISEHPTSGDEQYF.

In its sample, this clonotype was seen many times. This rearrangement joins TRBV10-3 to TRBJ1-5; the D is unclear. The CDR3 has 14 amino acids. Trimming cost V 10 bases and J 1 base, with 14 bases left between them. Per germline, CDR1 ENHRY and CDR2 SYGVKD. CDR3 nucleotides: TGTGCCACATCGGTGGGTCGAAGCAATCAGCCCCAGCATTTT. Translation: CATSVGRSNQPQHF.

The chain links TRBV4-1 to TRBJ2-1, with D possibly matching TRBD2 (5 bases). V lost 4 bases, J lost 15 bases, and 22 bases lay in between. CDR1 is MGHRA and CDR2 is YSYEKL in the germline V gene. The CDR3 contains 14 residues. In nucleotides, the CDR3 is TGCGCCAGCAGCCCCAGGCGGGCCAACAATAAGCGGTTCTTC. Translating it yields CASSPRRANNKRFF.

There are a few counts of this clonotype. The CDR3 region is CASSPPGTLGETQYF. CDR3 coding DNA: TGTGCCAGCTCACCACCGGGGACCCTTGGGGAGACCCAGTACTTC. V and J are TRBV18 and TRBJ2-5; D tentatively reads TRBD1 or TRBD2 (5 bases each). The CDR3 is made up of 15 amino acids. V dropped 0 bases and J dropped 5 bases, with 13 bases sitting between them. The V gene's germline CDR1 is KGHSH and CDR2 LQKENI.

This clonotype was seen repeatedly, ten times or more. The rearrangement links TRBV7-8 to TRBJ2-5, with D perhaps TRBD1 or TRBD2 (5 bases each). The CDR3 is made up of 15 amino acids. Per the germline V gene, CDR1 is SGHVS and CDR2 is FQNEAQ. V dropped 1 base and J dropped 4 bases, with 13 bases sitting between them. This CDR3 is CASSLELGVGETQYF. Written as DNA, the CDR3 is TGTGCCAGCAGCTTAGAGCTGGGGGTAGGAGAGACCCAGTACTTC.

This clonotype occurred many times. The chain uses TRBV29-1 and TRBJ2-7, with D perhaps matching TRBD1 (6 bases). Trimming removed 6 bases at V and 1 base at J, with 16 bases between. Germline CDR1 and CDR2: SQVTM and ANQGSEA. CDR3 length: 14 amino acids. CDR3: CSVIPDSGSYEQYF. The CDR3 nucleotides are TGCAGCGTGATCCCGGACAGTGGGTCCTACGAGCAGTACTTC.

The sample holds many counts of this clonotype. A junction end diverges from the germline sequence, so it may reflect a read error. The chain joins TRBV9 to TRBJ2-5, with D possibly TRBD2 on 6 matching bases. Germline-derived CDR1 and CDR2 are SGDLS and YYNGEE. The CDR3 length is 14 residues. CDR3: CTSSPRGGKETQYF. The DNA for the CDR3 is TGTACCAGCAGCCCACGGGGAGGCAAAGAGACCCAGTACTTC.

Comments on this clonotype: A read error is possible here, since a much larger clone lies one base away. This sequence joins TRBV12-3 or TRBV12-4 and TRBJ2-3, with D maybe TRBD2 (7 bases). V was clipped by 3 bases and J by 4 bases, with 17 bases between them. The CDR3 totals 16 residues. CDR3 amino acids: CASSFFKGGPADTQYF. The CDR3 DNA reads TGTGCCAGCAGTTTTTTCAAGGGGGGGCCCGCAGATACGCAGTATTTT.